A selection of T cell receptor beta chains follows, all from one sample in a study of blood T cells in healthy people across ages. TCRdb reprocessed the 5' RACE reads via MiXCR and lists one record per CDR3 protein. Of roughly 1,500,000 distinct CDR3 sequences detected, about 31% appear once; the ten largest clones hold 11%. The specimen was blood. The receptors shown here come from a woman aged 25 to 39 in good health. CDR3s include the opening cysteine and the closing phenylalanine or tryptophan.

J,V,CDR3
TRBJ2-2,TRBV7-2,CASSLASGGYTGELFF
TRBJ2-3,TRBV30,CAWSVISDTQYF
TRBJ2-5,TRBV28,CAGSPTRSSGGWETQYF
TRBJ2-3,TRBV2,CASSEGQGDTDTQYF
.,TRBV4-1,CASSQSPSGEDEQYF
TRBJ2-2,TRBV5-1,CASSQLGENTGELFF
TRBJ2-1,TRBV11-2,CASSLKVGASNEQFF
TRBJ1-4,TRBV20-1,CSASPGQTNEKLFF
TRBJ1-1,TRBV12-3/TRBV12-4,CASSFGPARAAFF
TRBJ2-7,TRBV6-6,CASSYHRGYEQYF
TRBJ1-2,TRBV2,CASSEFLTGEAYGYTF
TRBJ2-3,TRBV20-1,CSYLGTPDTQYF
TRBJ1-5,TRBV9,CASSVHGDRDQPQHF
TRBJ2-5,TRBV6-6,CASSYPDAKESQYF
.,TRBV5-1,CASSDPAEPIAETQYF
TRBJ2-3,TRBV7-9,CASSRTGFSTDTQYF
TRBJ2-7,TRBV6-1,CASSESRGSSYEQYF
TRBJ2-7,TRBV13,CASSITSGKPYEQYF
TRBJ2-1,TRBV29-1,CSTLGWNNEQFF
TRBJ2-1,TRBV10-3,CATLAGGPYNEQFF
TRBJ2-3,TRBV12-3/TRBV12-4,CASMGMTDTQYF
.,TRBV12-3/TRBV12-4,CASSNARDRGTEQYF
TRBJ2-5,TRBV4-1,CASSQVPSGETQYF
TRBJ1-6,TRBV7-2,CASSFFSGDSYNSPLHF
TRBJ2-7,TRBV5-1,CASSFPDRGFYEQYF
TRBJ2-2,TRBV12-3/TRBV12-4,CASSPRGGAGELFF
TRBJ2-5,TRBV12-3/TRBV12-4,CASSLTSGRGLETQYF
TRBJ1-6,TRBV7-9,CASSLAAGRGSPLHF
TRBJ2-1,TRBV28,CASVKQGGLLYNEQFF
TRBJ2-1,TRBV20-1,CSAPPRPSGDNEQFF
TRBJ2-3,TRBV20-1,CSARADYRWDTQYF
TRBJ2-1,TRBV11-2,CAGSLGAEGVEFF
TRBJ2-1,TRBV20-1,CSARVATGLEHEQFF
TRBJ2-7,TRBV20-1,CSAPADSYYEQYF
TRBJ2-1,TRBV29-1,CSVEEWGGQSPYNERFF
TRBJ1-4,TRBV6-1,CACSSGPARIEKLFF
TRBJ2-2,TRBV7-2,CASSVIGGELFF
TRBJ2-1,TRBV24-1,CATSDSGLAGGHNEQFF
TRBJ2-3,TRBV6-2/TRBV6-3,CASSFERADTQYF
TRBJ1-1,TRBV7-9,CASSPRGEGWNTEAFF
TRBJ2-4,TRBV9,CASSALGAGKNIQYF
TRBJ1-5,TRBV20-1,CSAKDRGPAWPYQPQHF
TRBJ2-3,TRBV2,CASSEGRGREDTQYF
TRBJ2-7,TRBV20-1,CSAVRLRGGTYEQYF
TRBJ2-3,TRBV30,CAWTTLAGRADTQYF
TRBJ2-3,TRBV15,CATRSTPSLGDTQYF
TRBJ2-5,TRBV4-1,CASSQNIHLAGAGQETQYF
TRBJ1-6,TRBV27,CASSLSGLSSPLHF
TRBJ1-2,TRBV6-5,CASSYAGQSNYGYTF
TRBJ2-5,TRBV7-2,CASSAGGGLETQYF
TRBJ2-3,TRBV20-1,CSARATGGNSDTQYF